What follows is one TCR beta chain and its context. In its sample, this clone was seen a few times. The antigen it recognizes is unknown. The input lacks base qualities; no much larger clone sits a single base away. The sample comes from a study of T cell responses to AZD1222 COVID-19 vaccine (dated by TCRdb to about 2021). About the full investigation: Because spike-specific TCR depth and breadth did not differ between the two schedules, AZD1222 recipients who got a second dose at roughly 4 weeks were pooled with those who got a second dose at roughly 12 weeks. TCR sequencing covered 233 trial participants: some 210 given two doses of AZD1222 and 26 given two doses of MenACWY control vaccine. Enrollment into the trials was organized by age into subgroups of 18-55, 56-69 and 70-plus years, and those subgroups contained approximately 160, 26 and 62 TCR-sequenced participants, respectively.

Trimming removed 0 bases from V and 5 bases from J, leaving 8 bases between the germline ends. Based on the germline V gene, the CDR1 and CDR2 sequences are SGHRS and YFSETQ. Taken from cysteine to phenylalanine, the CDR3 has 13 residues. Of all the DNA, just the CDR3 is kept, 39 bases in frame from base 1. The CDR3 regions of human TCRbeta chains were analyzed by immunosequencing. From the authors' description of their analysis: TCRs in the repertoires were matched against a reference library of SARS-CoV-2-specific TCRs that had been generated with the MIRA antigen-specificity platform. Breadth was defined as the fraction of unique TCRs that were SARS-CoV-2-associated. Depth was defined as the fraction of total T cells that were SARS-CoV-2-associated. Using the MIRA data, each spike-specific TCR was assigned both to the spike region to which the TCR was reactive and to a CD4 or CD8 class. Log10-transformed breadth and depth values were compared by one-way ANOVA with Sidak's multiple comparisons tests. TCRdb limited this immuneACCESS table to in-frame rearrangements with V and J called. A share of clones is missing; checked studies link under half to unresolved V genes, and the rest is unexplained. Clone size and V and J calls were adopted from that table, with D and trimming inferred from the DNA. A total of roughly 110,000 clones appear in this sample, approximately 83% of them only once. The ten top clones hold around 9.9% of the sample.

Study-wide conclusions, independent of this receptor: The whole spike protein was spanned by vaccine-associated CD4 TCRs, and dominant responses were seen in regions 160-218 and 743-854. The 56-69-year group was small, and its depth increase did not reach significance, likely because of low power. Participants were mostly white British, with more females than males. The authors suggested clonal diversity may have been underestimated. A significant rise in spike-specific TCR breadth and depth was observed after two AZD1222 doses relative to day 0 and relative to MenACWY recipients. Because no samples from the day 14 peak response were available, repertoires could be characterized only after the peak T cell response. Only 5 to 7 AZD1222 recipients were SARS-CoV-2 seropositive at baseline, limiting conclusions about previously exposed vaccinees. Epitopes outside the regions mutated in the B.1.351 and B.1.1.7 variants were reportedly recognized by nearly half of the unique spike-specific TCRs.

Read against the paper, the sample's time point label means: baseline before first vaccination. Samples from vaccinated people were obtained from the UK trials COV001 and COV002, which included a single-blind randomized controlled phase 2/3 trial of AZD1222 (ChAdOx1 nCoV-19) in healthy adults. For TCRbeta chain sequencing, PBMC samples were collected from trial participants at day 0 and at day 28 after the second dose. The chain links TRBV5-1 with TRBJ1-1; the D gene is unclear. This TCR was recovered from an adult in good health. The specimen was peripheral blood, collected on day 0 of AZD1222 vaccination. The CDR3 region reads CASSLVPETEAFF. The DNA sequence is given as TGCGCCAGCAGCTTGGTGCCTGAGACTGAAGCTTTCTTT.